Listed below are T cell receptor beta chains from one sample, sequenced in a study of metastatic and nonmetastatic thyroid tumors. TCRdb re-clonotyped the PCR reads via MiXCR. In the table there are 30,000 to 40,000 clones, 20% to 25% of which are singletons. Sequencing was carried out using tumor tissue. These receptor sequences come from a male donor with papillary thyroid cancer or a benign thyroid nodule (not recorded which). Some clones in this sample may be carry-over from other donors' samples. Each CDR3 is given with its conserved first and last residue. The D gene is left open where the match is weak. Clone size is given for some rows only: seen once, a few or many times, or a class if the clone is expanded.

v_gene,d_gene,abundance,j_gene,CDR3nt,CDR3aa
TRBV11-2,TRBD2,.,TRBJ2-1,TGTGCCAGCAGCTCTCTAAGCGGGAGATACAATGAGCAGTTCTTC,CASSSLSGRYNEQFF
TRBV5-1,.,many,TRBJ2-1,TGCGCCAGCGGCAGAGACAGTTACAATGAGCAGTTCTTC,CASGRDSYNEQFF
TRBV3-1,.,many,TRBJ2-1,TGTGCCAGCAGCCGGGGCAATGAGCAGTTCTTC,CASSRGNEQFF
TRBV5-1,TRBD1,.,TRBJ1-6,TGCGCCAGCAGCTTGGAACAGGGGGATAATTCACCCCTCCACTTT,CASSLEQGDNSPLHF
TRBV7-2,.,many,TRBJ2-1,TGTGCCAGCAGCTATGGGGGCGGAACCTACAATGAGCAGTTCTTC,CASSYGGGTYNEQFF
TRBV29-1,.,many,TRBJ2-6,TGCAGCGTTTCAGTCTCTGGGGCCAACGTCCTGACTTTC,CSVSVSGANVLTF
TRBV3-1,.,many,TRBJ2-7,TGTGCCAGCAGCTACAACAACCGGGACACCGGGCGGCAGTACTTC,CASSYNNRDTGRQYF
TRBV6-1,.,few,TRBJ2-3,TGTGCCAGCAGGCCGAGGAGCGTGGAAGATACTCAGTATTTT,CASRPRSVEDTQYF
TRBV5-1,TRBD1,many,TRBJ1-4,TGCGCCAGCAGCTCGACAGGGGGGAATGAAAAACTGTTTTTT,CASSSTGGNEKLFF
TRBV20-1,.,many,TRBJ2-1,TGCAGTGCTAGGGTCCACGGGCTAGCCTACAATGAGCAGTTCTTC,CSARVHGLAYNEQFF
TRBV6-1,.,.,TRBJ2-2,TGTGCCAGCAGTCCGGACTCGGGAGCGGGCACCTGGGAGCCGTTTTTT,CASSPDSGAGTWEPFF
TRBV7-2,TRBD1,many,TRBJ1-5,TGTGCCAGCAGCACAAGACAGGGGAGCAATCAGCCCCAGCATTTT,CASSTRQGSNQPQHF
TRBV20-1,TRBD2,medium-sized,TRBJ2-1,TGCAGTGCAGCTACCGGGACTAGCGTACACAATGAGCAGTTCTTC,CSAATGTSVHNEQFF
TRBV4-2,.,few,TRBJ2-7,TGTGCCAGCAGCCTGCGTCCCGGGGGGCCGAACGAGCAGTACTTC,CASSLRPGGPNEQYF
TRBV7-2,.,many,TRBJ2-3,TGTGCCAGCAGCTACAGCACAGATACGCAGTATTTT,CASSYSTDTQYF
TRBV5-1,TRBD2,.,TRBJ2-5,TGCGCCAGCAGCTTGATGGGATCTAGCGGGAGTGAGATCCATTACTTC,CASSLMGSSGSEIHYF
TRBV30,.,many,TRBJ1-5,TGTGCCTGGAGTGCGGGGCAGCATAATCAGCCCCAGCATTTT,CAWSAGQHNQPQHF
TRBV20-1,.,many,TRBJ1-6,TGCAGTGCGCGGAGGGATAGGGGAAGTTCGCCCCTCCACTTT,CSARRDRGSSPLHF
TRBV5-4,.,many,TRBJ1-1,TGTGCCAGCAGCTTGAGGGGGGACACTGAAGCTTTCTTT,CASSLRGDTEAFF
TRBV28,.,.,TRBJ2-7,TGTGCCAGCAGCCTCTCCCCTTACGAGCAGTACTTC,CASSLSPYEQYF
TRBV20-1,.,many,TRBJ2-3,TGCAGTGCTAGGAACACAGGTGGCACAGATACGCAGTATTTT,CSARNTGGTDTQYF
TRBV6-1,TRBD1,few,TRBJ2-5,TGTGCCAGCAGTCTATGGACAGGAGGTAGCCTGGAGACCCAGTACTTC,CASSLWTGGSLETQYF
TRBV12-3/TRBV12-4,TRBD1,many,TRBJ2-6,TGCGCCAGTAGGACAGGCAGCTCTGGGGCCAACGTCCTGACTTTC,CASRTGSSGANVLTF
TRBV15,TRBD1,many,TRBJ2-2,TGTGCCACCAGCAGGAGGACAGGGGAAACCGGGGAGCTGTTTTTT,CATSRRTGETGELFF
TRBV19,.,medium-sized,TRBJ2-7,TGTGCCAGTAGTATAGATCTTGGCGGTTTCGACGAGCAGTACTTC,CASSIDLGGFDEQYF
TRBV7-6,.,few,TRBJ2-7,TGTGCCAGCAGCTACGAGGATCGGACCAGCTACGAGCAGTACTTC,CASSYEDRTSYEQYF
TRBV18,TRBD1,.,TRBJ1-1,TGTGCCAGCTCACAGAGACAGGGGATTAGCACTGAAGCTTTCTTT,CASSQRQGISTEAFF
TRBV20-1,TRBD1,.,TRBJ2-7,TGCAGTGCTAGAGGTCTATTGGGACAGGCCTACGAGCAGTACTTC,CSARGLLGQAYEQYF
TRBV27,.,medium-sized,TRBJ2-1,TGTGCCAGCAGTAACACGTACAATGAGCAGTTCTTC,CASSNTYNEQFF
TRBV29-1,.,many,TRBJ2-2,TGCAGCGTGGACACGACAGGAGCCGGGGAGCTGTTTTTT,CSVDTTGAGELFF
TRBV24-1,.,many,TRBJ2-3,TGTGCCACCAGTGGGGGAGGAACCCCCACAGATACGCAGTATTTT,CATSGGGTPTDTQYF
TRBV4-3,TRBD2,many,TRBJ2-3,TGCGCCAGCAGCCAAGATGGTCCAGCGGGAGTCAGGGATACGCAGTATTTT,CASSQDGPAGVRDTQYF
TRBV6-1,TRBD1,few,TRBJ1-6,TGTGCCAGCAGCCGGGGACAGGGGGACCGATCACCCCTCCACTTT,CASSRGQGDRSPLHF
TRBV13,.,.,TRBJ1-1,TGTGCCAGCAGCTCCCTGGACGGAGTCTATGAAGCTTTCTTT,CASSSLDGVYEAFF
TRBV18,.,once,TRBJ1-2,TGTGCCAGCTCACCTGTGCATTCAGGGGTGGATGGCTACACCTTC,CASSPVHSGVDGYTF
TRBV7-9,TRBD2,many,TRBJ2-1,TGTGCCAGCAGCTTAGGTGCTAGCGGAACCAATGAGCAGTTCTTC,CASSLGASGTNEQFF
TRBV6-1,TRBD2,many,TRBJ2-4,TGTGCCAGCAGACCCAGAGCGGGAGCACGGAACATTCAGTACTTC,CASRPRAGARNIQYF
TRBV11-2,.,many,TRBJ2-1,TGTGCCAGCAGCGGGAGAGTAAGTAATGAGCAGTTCTTC,CASSGRVSNEQFF
TRBV27,TRBD2,.,TRBJ2-7,TGTGCCAGCAGAGGCCCCATAGCGGGAGGGGACTACGAGCAGTACTTC,CASRGPIAGGDYEQYF
TRBV19,.,.,TRBJ1-1,TGTGCCAGTAGTATATCCCCAATCACTGAAGCTTTCTTT,CASSISPITEAFF
TRBV12-3/TRBV12-4,TRBD1,many,TRBJ1-1,TGTGCCAGCAGTTTAGGCAGGGGGTCGCCTGAAGCTTTCTTT,CASSLGRGSPEAFF
TRBV19,.,many,TRBJ2-1,TGTGCCGGTAGTATAGAGGGGAGGAGCTCCTACAATGAGCAGTTCTTC,CAGSIEGRSSYNEQFF
TRBV20-1,.,.,TRBJ2-7,TGCAGTGCTCAGAAGACACCCGCGGGAAACGAGCAGTACTTC,CSAQKTPAGNEQYF
TRBV9,.,few,TRBJ2-7,TGTGCCAGCAGCGCACAAAACGAGCAGTACTTC,CASSAQNEQYF